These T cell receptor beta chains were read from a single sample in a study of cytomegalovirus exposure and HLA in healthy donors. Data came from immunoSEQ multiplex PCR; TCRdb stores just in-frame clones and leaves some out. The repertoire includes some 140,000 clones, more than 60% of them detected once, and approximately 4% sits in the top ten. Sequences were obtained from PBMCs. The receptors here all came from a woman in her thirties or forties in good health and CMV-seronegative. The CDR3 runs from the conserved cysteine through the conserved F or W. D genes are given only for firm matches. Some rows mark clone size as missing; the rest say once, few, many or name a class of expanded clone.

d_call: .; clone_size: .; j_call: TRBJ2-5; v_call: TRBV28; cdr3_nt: TGTGCCAGCCGTATAGCGGACACGGGCCCTCAAGAGACCCAGTACTTC; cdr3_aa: CASRIADTGPQETQYF
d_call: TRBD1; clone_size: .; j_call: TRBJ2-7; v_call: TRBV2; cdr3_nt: TGTGCCATCACCCTCGCCGGGACAGGGGGCTTCGAGCAGTACTTC; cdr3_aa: CAITLAGTGGFEQYF
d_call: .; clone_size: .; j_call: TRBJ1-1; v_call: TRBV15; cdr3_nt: TGTGCCACCAGCCGACAGGCATTGAACACTGAAGCTTTCTTT; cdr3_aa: CATSRQALNTEAFF
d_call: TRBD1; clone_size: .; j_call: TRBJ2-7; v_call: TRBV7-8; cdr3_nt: TGTGCCAGCAGCTCGGGACAGGGACCCTACGAGCAGTACTTC; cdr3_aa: CASSSGQGPYEQYF
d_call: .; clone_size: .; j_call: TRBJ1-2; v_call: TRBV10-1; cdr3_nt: TGCGCCAGCATCGTTACGGGGGATGGCTACACCTTC; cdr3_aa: CASIVTGDGYTF
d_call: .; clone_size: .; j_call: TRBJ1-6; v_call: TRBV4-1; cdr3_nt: TGCGCCAGCAGCCCCGGGGGGGCGGCCCGAGATTCACCCCTCCACTTT; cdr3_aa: CASSPGGAARDSPLHF
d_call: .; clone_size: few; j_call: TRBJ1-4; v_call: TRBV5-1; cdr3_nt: TGCGCCAGCACCCTCGACATAGCAACTAATGAAAAACTGTTTTTT; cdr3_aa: CASTLDIATNEKLFF
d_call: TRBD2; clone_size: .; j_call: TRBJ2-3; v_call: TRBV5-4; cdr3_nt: TGTGCCAGCAGCAGCGGGGGGGTGTCTTTCAGTACGCAGTATTTT; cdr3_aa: CASSSGGVSFSTQYF
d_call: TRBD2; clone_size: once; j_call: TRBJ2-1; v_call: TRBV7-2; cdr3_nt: TGTGCCAGCAGCTATCTAGCGGGGGAATACAATGAGCAGTTCTTC; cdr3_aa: CASSYLAGEYNEQFF
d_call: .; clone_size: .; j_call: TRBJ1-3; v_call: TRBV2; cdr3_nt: TGTGCCAGCAGTGAAGCCGGGACATTTGTTAGGACCATATATTTT; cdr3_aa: CASSEAGTFVRTIYF
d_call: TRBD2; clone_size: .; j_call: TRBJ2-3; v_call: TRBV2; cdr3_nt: TGTGCCAGCAGGAGGAGTGCGGGGGGCACAGATACGCAGTATTTT; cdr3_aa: CASRRSAGGTDTQYF
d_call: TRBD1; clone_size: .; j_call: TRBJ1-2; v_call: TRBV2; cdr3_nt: TGTGCCAGCACTACAGGGGTTAACTATGGCTACACCTTC; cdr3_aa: CASTTGVNYGYTF
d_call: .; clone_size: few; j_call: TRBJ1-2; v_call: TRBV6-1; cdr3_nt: TGTGCCAGCAGTGAATACGGTAACTATGGCTACACCTTC; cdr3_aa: CASSEYGNYGYTF
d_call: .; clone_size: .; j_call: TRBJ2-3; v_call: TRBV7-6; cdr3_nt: TGTGCCAGCAGCTTGGGCCCAGGTACGCAGTATTTT; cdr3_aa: CASSLGPGTQYF
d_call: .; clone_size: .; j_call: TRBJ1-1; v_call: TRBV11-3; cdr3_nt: TGTGCCAGCAGCTTAGATTCTCCCCAGTTCTTCTTT; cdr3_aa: CASSLDSPQFFF
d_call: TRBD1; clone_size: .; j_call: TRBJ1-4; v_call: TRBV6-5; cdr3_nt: TGTGCCAGCACCCACGGATGGGACAGGGGGGGAAAACTGTTTTTT; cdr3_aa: CASTHGWDRGGKLFF
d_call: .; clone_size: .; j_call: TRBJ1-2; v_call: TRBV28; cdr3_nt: TGTGCCAGCAGTTACGACAGGAACTTTAACTATGGCTACACCTTC; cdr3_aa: CASSYDRNFNYGYTF
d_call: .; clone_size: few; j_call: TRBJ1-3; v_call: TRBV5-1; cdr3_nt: TGCGCCAGCAGCTTGGAGGGGGTCTCTGGAAACACCATATATTTT; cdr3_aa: CASSLEGVSGNTIYF
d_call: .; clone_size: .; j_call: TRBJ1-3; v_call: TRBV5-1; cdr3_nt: TGCGCCAGCACGCAGGGTCCCCCTGGAAACACCATATATTTT; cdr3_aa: CASTQGPPGNTIYF
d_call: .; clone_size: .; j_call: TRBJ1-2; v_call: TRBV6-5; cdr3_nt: TGTGCCAGCAGTTACTCCCAGGGGCTAAGCAACTATGGCTACACCTTC; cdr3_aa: CASSYSQGLSNYGYTF
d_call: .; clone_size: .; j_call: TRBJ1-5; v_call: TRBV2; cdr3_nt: TGTGCCAGCAGTGAAGCCTATAGCAATCAGCCCCAGCATTTT; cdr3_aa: CASSEAYSNQPQHF
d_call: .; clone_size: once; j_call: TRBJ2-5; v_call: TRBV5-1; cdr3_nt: TGCGCCAGCAGCCCTCCCGGGGGAGAGACCCAGTACTTC; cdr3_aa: CASSPPGGETQYF
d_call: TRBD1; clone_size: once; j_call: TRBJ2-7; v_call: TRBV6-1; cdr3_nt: TGTGCCAGCGGAGGACAGGGACACGAGCAGTACTTC; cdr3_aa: CASGGQGHEQYF
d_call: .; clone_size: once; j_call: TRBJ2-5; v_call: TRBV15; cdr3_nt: TGTGCCACCAGCAGAGATCAGGGGTACCAAGAGACCCAGTACTTC; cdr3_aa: CATSRDQGYQETQYF
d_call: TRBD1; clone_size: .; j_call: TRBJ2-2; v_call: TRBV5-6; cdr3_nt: TGTGCCAGCCAGGGACAGCGCACCGGGGAGCTGTTTTTT; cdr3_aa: CASQGQRTGELFF
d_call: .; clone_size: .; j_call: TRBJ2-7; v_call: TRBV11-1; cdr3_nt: TGTGCCAGCAGCTTAACCCAGGCCAGGACCTACGAGCAGTACTTC; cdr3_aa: CASSLTQARTYEQYF